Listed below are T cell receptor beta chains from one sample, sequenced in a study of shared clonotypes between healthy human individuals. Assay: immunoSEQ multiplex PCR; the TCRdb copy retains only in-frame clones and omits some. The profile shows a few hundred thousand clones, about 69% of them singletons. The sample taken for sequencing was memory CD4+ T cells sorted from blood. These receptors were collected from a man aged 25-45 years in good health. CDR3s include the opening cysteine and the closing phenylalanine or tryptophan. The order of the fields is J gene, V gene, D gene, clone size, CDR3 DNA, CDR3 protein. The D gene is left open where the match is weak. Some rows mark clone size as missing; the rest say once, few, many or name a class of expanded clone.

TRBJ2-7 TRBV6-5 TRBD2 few TGTGCCAGCAGTTACAGGACTAGCGGAATACCCTACGAGCAGTACTTC CASSYRTSGIPYEQYF
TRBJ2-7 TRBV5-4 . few TGTGCCAGCAGCTTGATCGGCGGCCACGAGCAGTACTTC CASSLIGGHEQYF
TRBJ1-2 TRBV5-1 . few TGCGCCAGCAGCTTTGGGGTTAACTATGGCTACACCTTC CASSFGVNYGYTF
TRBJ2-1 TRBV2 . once TGTGCCAGCACTGTCCGGAGACTCAATGAGCAGTTCTTC CASTVRRLNEQFF
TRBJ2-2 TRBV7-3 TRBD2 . TGTGCCAGCAGCCTCACGGGGGGTGCCGGGGAGCTGTTTTTT CASSLTGGAGELFF
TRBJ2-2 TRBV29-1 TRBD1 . TGCAGCGCCGGGGGGACAGGGGTTAGTTTGTACACCGGGGAGCTGTTTTTT CSAGGTGVSLYTGELFF
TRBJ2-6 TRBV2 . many TGTGCCAGCAGTTTCAACGTCCTGACTTTC CASSFNVLTF
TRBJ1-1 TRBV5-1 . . TGCGCCAGCAGCTTGGCGAGGACAAGGAACACTGAAGCTTTCTTT CASSLARTRNTEAFF
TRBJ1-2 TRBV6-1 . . TGTGCCAGCAGTGAATCGGGGGCTGGCTATGGCTACACCTTC CASSESGAGYGYTF
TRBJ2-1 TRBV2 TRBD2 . TGTGCCAGCAGTGAGTCCGGACTAGGGTACAATGAGCAGTTCTTC CASSESGLGYNEQFF
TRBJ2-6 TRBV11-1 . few TGTGCCAGCAGCTTCAGTCTCGGTGCAGGGGCCAACGTCCTGACTTTC CASSFSLGAGANVLTF
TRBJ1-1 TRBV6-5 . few TGTGCCAGCAGTCAGACGGGACGACGGGGGACTGAAGCTTTCTTT CASSQTGRRGTEAFF
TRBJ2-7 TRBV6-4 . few TGTGCCAGCAGTGCAGGGTGGGTAATTTACGAGCAGTACTTC CASSAGWVIYEQYF
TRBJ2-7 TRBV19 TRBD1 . TGTGCCAGTAGTATGAGACAGGGGGGAGCCTACGAGCAGTACTTC CASSMRQGGAYEQYF
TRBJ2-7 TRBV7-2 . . TGTGCCAGCAGCAAAACAGGGTCAAGGTCCTACGAGCAGTACTTC CASSKTGSRSYEQYF
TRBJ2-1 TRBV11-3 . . TGTGCCAGCAGCCACACCTCGGGTTACAATGAGCAGTTCTTC CASSHTSGYNEQFF
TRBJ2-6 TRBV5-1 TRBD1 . TGCGCCAGCAGCTTGGGCTTTGGGACAGGGGGCTCTGGGGCCAACGTCCTGACTTTC CASSLGFGTGGSGANVLTF
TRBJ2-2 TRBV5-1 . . TGCGCCAGCAGCCTTAGCACCACCGGGGAGCTGTTTTTT CASSLSTTGELFF
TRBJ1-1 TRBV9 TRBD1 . TGTGCCAGCAGCGTAGCTCCGACGGGACAGGGTGGGAACACTGAAGCTTTCTTT CASSVAPTGQGGNTEAFF
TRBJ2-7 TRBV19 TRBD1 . TGTGCCAGTAGTCCAACAGGGGGCTACGAGCAGTACTTC CASSPTGGYEQYF
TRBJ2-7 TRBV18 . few TGTGCCAGCTCACCACTTAAAACAGGGTACGAGCAGTACTTC CASSPLKTGYEQYF
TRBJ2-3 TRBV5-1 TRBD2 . TGCGCCAGCAGCGCAACTAGCGCTAGCACAGATACGCAGTATTTT CASSATSASTDTQYF
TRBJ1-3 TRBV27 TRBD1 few TGTGCCAGCTGGGACAGACATACTGGAAACACCATATATTTT CASWDRHTGNTIYF
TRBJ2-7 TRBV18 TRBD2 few TGTGCCAGCTCACCAGCCGGGACTAGACGCCACGAGCAGTACTTC CASSPAGTRRHEQYF
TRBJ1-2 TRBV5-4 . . TGTGCCAGCAGCTCCTGGCAGGCCTCCTATGGCTACACCTTC CASSSWQASYGYTF
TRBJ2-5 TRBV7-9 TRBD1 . TGTGCCAGCAGCTTAGCACCGGGACAGGGGTTGGAGACCCAGTACTTC CASSLAPGQGLETQYF
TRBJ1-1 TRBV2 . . TGTGCCAGCAGTGAAGTCCCCCGGGAGGCTTTCTTT CASSEVPREAFF
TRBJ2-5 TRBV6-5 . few TGTGCCAGCAGTCAGGGAATCGAGGAGACCCAGTACTTC CASSQGIEETQYF
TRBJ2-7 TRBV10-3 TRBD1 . TGTGCCATCAGTGAGTCGGGACAGGGAGGCTACGAGCAGTACTTC CAISESGQGGYEQYF
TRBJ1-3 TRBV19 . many TGTGCCAGTAGTAGAACCCGGGATCATTCTGGAAACACCATATATTTT CASSRTRDHSGNTIYF
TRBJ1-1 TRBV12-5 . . TGTGCTAGTGGTTTGACCCCAGGGGTTACTATGAACACTGAAGCTTTCTTT CASGLTPGVTMNTEAFF
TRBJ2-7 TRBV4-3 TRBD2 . TGCGCCAGCAGCCAAGACCTAACAGGACTAGCGGGAGGGTACGAGCAGTACTTC CASSQDLTGLAGGYEQYF
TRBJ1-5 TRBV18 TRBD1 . TGTGCCAGCTCAAAATACTATGCCTCACAGGGGGGGGATCAGCCCCAGCATTTT CASSKYYASQGGDQPQHF
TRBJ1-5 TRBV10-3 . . TGTGCCATCAGTGATTGGGGTACTGGTAGCAATCAGCCCCAGCATTTT CAISDWGTGSNQPQHF
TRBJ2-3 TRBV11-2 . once TGTGCCAGCAGCGGCGAACGAGCGCAGTATTTT CASSGERAQYF
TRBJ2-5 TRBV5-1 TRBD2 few TGCGCCAGCAGCTTTAGCGGGAGGGATCGGGCCCAGTACTTC CASSFSGRDRAQYF
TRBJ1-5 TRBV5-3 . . TGTGCCAGAAGCTTGGCCCGGGACCAGCCCCAGCATTTT CARSLARDQPQHF
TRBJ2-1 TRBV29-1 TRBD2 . TGCAGCGTGGTAGCGGGAAGGTCCTACAATGAGCAGTTCTTC CSVVAGRSYNEQFF
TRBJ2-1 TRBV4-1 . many TGCGCCAGCAGCCAAGATCCCCCGGGAAGCTCCTACAATGAGCAGTTCTTC CASSQDPPGSSYNEQFF
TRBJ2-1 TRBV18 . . TGTGCCAGCTCCCCTCCAAGCTCCTACAATGAGCAGTTCTTC CASSPPSSYNEQFF
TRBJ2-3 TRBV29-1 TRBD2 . TGCAGCGTTGCCACCGGGACTAGCGGGATCAGGGGCACAGATACGCAGTATTTT CSVATGTSGIRGTDTQYF
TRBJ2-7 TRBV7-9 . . TGTGCCAGCAGCATCGGCCGACGCGAGCAGTACTTC CASSIGRREQYF
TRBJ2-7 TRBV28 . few TGTGCCAGCAGTACCTACGAGCAGTACTTC CASSTYEQYF
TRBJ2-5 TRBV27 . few TGTGCCAGCAGGCCCTCCGCCTACGCCCGAGAGACCCAGTACTTC CASRPSAYARETQYF
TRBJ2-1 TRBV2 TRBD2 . TGTGCCGGCATCGGGACTAGCGCTGATGAGCAGTTCTTC CAGIGTSADEQFF
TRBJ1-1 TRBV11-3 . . TGTGCCAGCAGCTTTAACGGGAACACTGAAGCTTTCTTT CASSFNGNTEAFF
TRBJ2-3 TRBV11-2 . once TGTGCCAGCAGCTTACAGGGGTTTGAGGCAGATACGCAGTATTTT CASSLQGFEADTQYF
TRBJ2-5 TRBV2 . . TGTGCCAGCAGTGAATGGGCGACCCAGTACTTC CASSEWATQYF
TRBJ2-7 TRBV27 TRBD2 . TGTGCCAGCAGATCTCAAAGACTAGTAGCGGGTACCTACGAGCAGTACTTC CASRSQRLVAGTYEQYF
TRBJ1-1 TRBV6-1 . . TGTGCCAGCAGGAGACAGAACACTGAAGCTTTCTTT CASRRQNTEAFF
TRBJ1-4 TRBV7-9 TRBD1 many TGTGCCAGCAGCCGGACACAGGGGATCAATGAAAAACTGTTTTTT CASSRTQGINEKLFF
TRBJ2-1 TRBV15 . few TGTGCCACGGGGCCGGGCTCCTACAATGAGCAGTTCTTC CATGPGSYNEQFF
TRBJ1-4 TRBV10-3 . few TGTGCCATCCGAGGGTCCGAGGATGAAAAACTGTTTTTT CAIRGSEDEKLFF
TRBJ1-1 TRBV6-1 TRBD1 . TGTGCCAGCATCAGGGGGACTGAAGCTTTCTTT CASIRGTEAFF
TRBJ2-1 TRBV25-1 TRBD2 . TGTGCCAGCAGTGAGGGACGGACTAGCGGGAGCAATGAGCAGTTCTTC CASSEGRTSGSNEQFF